Presented here are 22 T cell receptor beta chains from one specimen sequenced in a study of T cell repertoires in cytomegalovirus infection. In TCRdb, the reads were re-called with MiXCR into one record per CDR3 protein. The sample records 250,000 to 300,000 distinct CDR3 sequences, roughly 24% being singletons. The sample comprised PBMCs. These receptors were taken from a human donor in good health (CMV status not recorded). Some clones in this sample may be carry-over from other donors' samples.

This clonotype has just a few counts. The genes are TRBV2 and TRBJ1-5; tentatively, D is TRBD1 (6 bases). V was cut by 6 bases and J by 6 bases, with 12 bases left in between. The CDR3 runs 13 residues. CDR1 is SNHLY, CDR2 FYNNEI, per germline. In DNA, the CDR3 is TGTGCCAGCAGGTTGGCGGGGGCTCAGCCCCAGCATTTT. The encoded protein is CASRLAGAQPQHF.

This clonotype was found many times. CDR3 sequence (DNA): TGTGCCAGCAGCCTTAGCGGGGGCACAGATACGCAGTATTTT. It yields the protein CASSLSGGTDTQYF. The V gene is TRBV7-2, the J gene TRBJ2-3; 8 bases fit TRBD2. V was clipped by 5 bases and J by 1 base; unmatched bases: 2. There are 14 residues in the CDR3. Germline V gene data show CDR1 as SGHTA and CDR2 as FQGNSA. Full variable domain (rest looked up from reference TRBV7-2 and TRBJ2-3): GAGVSQSPSNKVTEKGKDVELRCDPISGHTALYWYRQSLGQGLEFLIYFQGNSAPDKSGLPSDRFSAERTGGSVSTLTIQRTQQEDSAVYLCASSLSGGTDTQYFGPGTRLTVL.

The CDR3 sequence: CASSQTSNEQFF. CDR3 DNA sequence: TGTGCCAGCAGCCAGACCAGCAATGAGCAGTTCTTC. The gene calls are TRBV12-3 or TRBV12-4 and TRBJ2-1; D is unresolved. The CDR3 covers 12 residues. Trimming left V 6 bases short and J 6 bases short, with 9 bases between.

Worth noting for this clonotype: The junction departs from germline at one end; a sequencing error may be responsible. The CDR3 coding sequence is TGTGCCAACAGTTTATCCGGGACTAGCAGTCAAGAGACCCAGTACTTC. As protein: CANSLSGTSSQETQYF. The chain couples TRBV28 to TRBJ2-5; TRBD2 matches 9 bases. The germline V gene encodes CDR1 MDHEN and CDR2 SYDVKM. The CDR3 covers 16 residues.

In this sample, this clonotype turned up many times. The V call is TRBV7-6, the J call TRBJ2-5; D may be TRBD2 (5 bases). This CDR3 is 12 amino acids long. Trimming pared 5 bases from V and 4 bases from J, leaving 8 bases between. Germline V gene lookup returns CDR1 SGHVS and CDR2 FNYEAQ. The CDR3 DNA reads TGTGCCAGCAGCCCCCGGGGAGAGACCCAGTACTTC. This translates into CASSPRGETQYF.

The chain couples TRBV12-3 or TRBV12-4 to TRBJ1-6; TRBD1 is a possible D gene (6 bases). CDR3 length equals 15 residues. V was shortened by 3 bases and J by 7 bases, with 13 bases between the two germline ends. CDR3 loop: CASSFQGSGNSPLHF. The CDR3 DNA reads as TGTGCCAGCAGTTTCCAGGGGTCGGGGAATTCACCCCTCCACTTT.

This clonotype was found many times. The chain uses TRBV7-8 and TRBJ1-5; D remains ambiguous. Germline assignment: CDR1 SGHVS and CDR2 FQNEAQ. The germline V and J ends were trimmed by 0 bases and 4 bases, with 7 bases remaining between them. The CDR3 runs 14 residues. The CDR3 DNA reads as TGTGCCAGCAGCTTAGCGCTAAGGAATCAGCCCCAGCATTTT. Protein sequence: CASSLALRNQPQHF.

This clonotype was observed many times. The chain couples TRBV7-2 to TRBJ1-1; D may be TRBD1 (6 bases). Germline V gene lookup returns CDR1 SGHTA and CDR2 FQGNSA. The CDR3 runs 11 residues. Between the trimmed V and J ends, which lost 4 bases and 12 bases, there was a span of 12 bases. The CDR3 region is CASSSTGSSFF. CDR3 in DNA: TGTGCCAGCAGCTCCACAGGGTCGTCTTTCTTT.

The chain recombines TRBV10-3 with TRBJ2-2; 9 nucleotides match TRBD2. The V and J ends lost 10 bases and 4 bases, in that order; junction bases with no gene match: 10. The CDR3 length is 15 residues. CDR1 and CDR2 from the germline V gene are ENHRY and SYGVKD. The CDR3 DNA reads as TGTGCCACGAAGGGGAGCGGGAGGACCACCGGGGAGCTGTTTTTT. Its translation is CATKGSGRTTGELFF.

This chain joins TRBV18 and TRBJ2-1; TRBD1 matches at 7 bases. J lost 0 bases, V lost 3 bases, and 8 bases had no gene match. This CDR3 has 17 residues. The V gene's germline CDR1 is KGHSH and CDR2 LQKENI. This chain's CDR3 is CASSPRQTGSSYNEQFF. The CDR3 DNA sequence: TGTGCCAGCTCACCCAGACAGACAGGGAGCTCCTACAATGAGCAGTTCTTC.

This clonotype occurred a few times. The chain employs TRBV14 and TRBJ2-7, with D unresolved. The germline V gene has CDR1 SGHDN and CDR2 FVKESK. Deletions cut 4 bases from V and 12 bases from J, with 22 bases between. The CDR3 length is 14 residues. The chain's CDR3 is CASSLSSSRTGSYF. The CDR3 nucleotides are TGTGCCAGCAGCCTCTCCTCCTCCAGGACGGGCTCGTACTTC.

This clonotype was counted only a few times. The rearrangement joins TRBV20-1 to TRBJ2-5; the match to TRBD2 covers 10 bases. V was pared by 0 bases and J by 3 bases, with 4 bases of the junction left unmatched. This CDR3 has 15 residues. CDR1 and CDR2 from the germline V gene are DFQATT and SNEGSKA (reference sequence). CDR3 sequence: CSARDPLAGKETQYF. In nucleotides, the CDR3 is TGCAGTGCTAGAGATCCACTAGCGGGGAAAGAGACCCAGTACTTC.

Ten or more counts support this clonotype. The V and J genes are TRBV6-2 or TRBV6-3 and TRBJ2-4, with D possibly being TRBD1 (5 bases). The germline V gene has CDR1 MNHEY and CDR2 SVGEGT. V was shortened by 7 bases and J by 8 bases, with 27 bases between the two germline ends. This CDR3 is 17 amino acids long. The CDR3 protein is CASKRPLIDPARDIQYF. The DNA of the CDR3 is TGTGCCAGCAAGAGACCCCTCATTGACCCCGCCAGGGACATTCAGTACTTC.

The genes are TRBV15 and TRBJ2-7; 8 bases fit TRBD2. Germline V gene sequence: CDR1 LNHNV, CDR2 YYDKDF (reference sequence). V was clipped by 3 bases and J by 2 bases; unmatched bases: 12. There are 17 residues in the CDR3. The CDR3 reads CATSRGGSGKITYEQYF. CDR3 DNA: TGTGCCACCAGCAGGGGGGGTAGCGGGAAGATCACCTACGAGCAGTACTTC. Together with reference TRBV15 and TRBJ2-7, the CDR3 gives the full variable domain: DAMVIQNPRYQVTQFGKPVTLSCSQTLNHNVMYWYQQKSSQAPKLLFHYYDKDFNNEADTPDNFQSRRPNTSFCFLDIRSPGLGDTAMYLCATSRGGSGKITYEQYFGPGTRLTVT.

This clonotype was counted between two and nine times. The chain employs TRBV10-3 and TRBJ2-5; D remains ambiguous. The CDR3 totals 14 residues. Trimming left V 0 bases short and J 3 bases short, with 8 bases between. Germline V gene lookup returns CDR1 ENHRY and CDR2 SYGVKD. The CDR3 loop is CAISESGQKETQYF. The CDR3 DNA reads TGTGCCATCAGTGAGTCTGGGCAGAAAGAGACCCAGTACTTC.

CDR3 nucleotides: TGTGCCAGCAGTTTCCCAGGGGCGCTTGAAGCTTTCTTT. Protein sequence: CASSFPGALEAFF. The rearrangement uses TRBV12-3 or TRBV12-4 and TRBJ1-1; the D gene is possibly TRBD1 (6 bases). V was pared by 3 bases and J by 7 bases, with 12 bases between. The length of the CDR3 is 13 residues.

This chain links TRBV5-1 with TRBJ2-7, with a weak D call TRBD2 (5 bases). V gave up 0 bases and J gave up 0 bases, with 13 bases separating them. CDR1 SGHRS and CDR2 YFSETQ come from the germline V gene. The CDR3 consists of 16 residues. This CDR3 reads CASSLGSGMSSYEQYF. CDR3 nucleotides: TGCGCCAGCAGCTTGGGGTCCGGGATGAGCTCCTACGAGCAGTACTTC. Using reference TRBV5-1 and TRBJ2-7 for the parts outside the CDR3, the full variable domain is KAGVTQTPRYLIKTRGQQVTLSCSPISGHRSVSWYQQTPGQGLQFLFEYFSETQRNKGNFPGRFSGRQFSNSRSEMNVSTLELGDSALYLCASSLGSGMSSYEQYFGPGTRLTVT.

The chain uses TRBV2 and TRBJ2-1; 11 nucleotides line up with TRBD2. This CDR3 is 16 amino acids long. The V gene's germline CDR1 is SNHLY and CDR2 FYNNEI. Trimming took 5 bases from V and 0 from J; bases not matched to a gene: 3. As DNA, the CDR3 is TGTGCCAGCAGTTCACTAGCGGGGGCCTCCTACAATGAGCAGTTCTTC. Translating it yields CASSSLAGASYNEQFF. Using reference TRBV2 and TRBJ2-1 for the parts outside the CDR3, the full variable domain is EPEVTQTPSHQVTQMGQEVILRCVPISNHLYFYWYRQILGQKVEFLVSFYNNEISEKSEIFDDQFSVERPDGSNFTLKIRSTKLEDSAMYFCASSSLAGASYNEQFFGPGTRLTVL.

The CDR3 region is CASSIRSYNEQFF. CDR3 DNA sequence: TGTGCCAGTAGTATTAGGAGTTACAATGAGCAGTTCTTC. The J gene is TRBJ2-1, the V gene TRBV19; no reliable D call. Trimming removed 3 bases at V and 4 bases at J, with 7 bases between. This CDR3 region has 13 residues. Germline CDR1 LNHDA, CDR2 SQIVND (reference sequence).

This clonotype has a count of ten or more. CDR3 sequence reads: CASSLGSGRGSYEQYF. CDR3 in DNA: TGTGCCAGCAGCTTAGGCAGCGGGAGAGGTAGCTACGAGCAGTACTTC. The V call is TRBV7-2, the J call TRBJ2-7, with 8 bases lining up with TRBD2. This CDR3 is 16 amino acids long. Unmatched junction bases numbered 8, after V lost 1 base and J lost 3 bases. Germline CDR1 is SGHTA and CDR2 is FQGNSA.

This clonotype appeared many times. The V and J genes are TRBV7-6 and TRBJ1-5; D gene uncertain. Looked up from germline, CDR1 is SGHVS and CDR2 is FNYEAQ. The CDR3 is made up of 13 amino acids. V shed 5 bases and J shed 6 bases, with 11 bases lying between them. Written as DNA, the CDR3 is TGTGCCAGCAGCCTCGCCTCGGCTCAGCCCCAGCATTTT. Translating gives CASSLASAQPQHF.

This clonotype was seen only a few times. This chain connects TRBV12-3 or TRBV12-4 to TRBJ1-2; TRBD1 agrees at 8 bases. With 2 bases clipped from V and 7 bases from J, the junction kept 6 bases outside the gene matches. The length of the CDR3 is 14 residues. CDR3 in DNA: TGTGCCAGCAGTTTACGTCAGGGGGCCTTTGGCTACACCTTC. Protein sequence: CASSLRQGAFGYTF.